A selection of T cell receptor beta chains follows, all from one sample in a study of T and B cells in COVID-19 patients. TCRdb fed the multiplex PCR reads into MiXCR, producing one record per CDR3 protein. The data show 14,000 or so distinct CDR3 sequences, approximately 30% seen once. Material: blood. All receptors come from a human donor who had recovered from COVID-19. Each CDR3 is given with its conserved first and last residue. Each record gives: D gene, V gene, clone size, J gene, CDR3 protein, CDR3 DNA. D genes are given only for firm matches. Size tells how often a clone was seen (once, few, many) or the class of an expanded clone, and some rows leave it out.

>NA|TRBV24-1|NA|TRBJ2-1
CATSDPVAASYNEQFF
TGTGCCACCAGTGACCCTGTAGCGGCATCCTACAATGAGCAGTTCTTC
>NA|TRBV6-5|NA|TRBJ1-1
CASSWSPNTEAFF
TGTGCCAGCAGCTGGTCGCCGAACACTGAAGCTTTCTTT
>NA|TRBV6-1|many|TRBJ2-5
CASRKPSAQETQYF
TGTGCCAGCAGGAAGCCTAGCGCACAAGAGACCCAGTACTTC
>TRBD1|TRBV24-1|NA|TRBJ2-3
CATSDDRGHRTDTQYF
TGTGCCACCAGTGACGACAGGGGGCATAGGACAGATACGCAGTATTTT
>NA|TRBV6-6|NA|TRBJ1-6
CASSYSGMGPNSPLHF
TGTGCCAGCAGTTACTCGGGTATGGGTCCCAATTCACCCCTCCACTTT
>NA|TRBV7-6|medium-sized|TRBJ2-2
CASSFLGLRNTGELFF
TGTGCCAGCAGCTTTCTCGGGCTACGGAACACCGGGGAGCTGTTTTTT
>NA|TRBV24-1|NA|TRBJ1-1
CATSDSSRSNTEAFF
TGTGCCACCAGTGATTCTTCCAGGTCGAACACTGAAGCTTTCTTT
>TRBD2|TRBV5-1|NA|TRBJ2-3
CASGLERGKTADTQYF
TGCGCCAGCGGCTTGGAGCGGGGGAAAACGGCAGATACGCAGTATTTT
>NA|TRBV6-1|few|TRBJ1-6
CASSPTGIYSPLHF
TGTGCCAGCAGTCCTACAGGGATCTATTCACCCCTCCACTTT
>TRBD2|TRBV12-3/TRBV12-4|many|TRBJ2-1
CASSRLAGGGGEQFF
TGTGCCAGCAGTCGACTAGCGGGAGGCGGGGGTGAGCAGTTCTTC
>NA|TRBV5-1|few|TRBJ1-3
CASTTESGNTIYF
TGCGCCAGCACGACAGAGTCTGGAAACACCATATATTTT
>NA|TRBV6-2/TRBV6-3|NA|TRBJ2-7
CASEGSAYYYEQYF
TGTGCCAGCGAGGGGTCCGCCTATTACTACGAGCAGTACTTC
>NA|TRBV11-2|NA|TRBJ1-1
CASSLLQGLMKTEAFF
TGTGCCAGCAGCTTACTCCAGGGACTAATGAAAACTGAAGCTTTCTTT
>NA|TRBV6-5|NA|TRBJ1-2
CASSEEGNYGYTF
TGTGCCAGCAGTGAAGAGGGGAACTATGGCTACACCTTC
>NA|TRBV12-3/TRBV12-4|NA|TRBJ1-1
CASSFITEQMNTEAFF
TGTGCCAGCAGTTTCATCACAGAACAGATGAACACTGAAGCTTTCTTT
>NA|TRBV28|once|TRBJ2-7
CASRYLTAYEQYF
TGTGCCAGCAGATATCTGACCGCCTACGAGCAGTACTTC
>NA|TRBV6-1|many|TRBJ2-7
CASSSYSEQYF
TGTGCCAGCAGTTCCTACTCCGAGCAGTACTTC
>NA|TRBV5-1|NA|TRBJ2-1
CASSLQGSEQFF
TGCGCCAGCAGCTTACAGGGTAGTGAGCAGTTCTTC
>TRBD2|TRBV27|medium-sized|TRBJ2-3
CASSLVPSGDTQYF
TGTGCCAGCAGTTTAGTTCCTAGCGGTGATACGCAGTATTTT
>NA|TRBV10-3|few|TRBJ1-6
CAIGTVPVSPLHF
TGTGCCATCGGGACCGTGCCTGTTTCACCCCTCCACTTT
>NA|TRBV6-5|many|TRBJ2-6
CASTTRGSGANVLTF
TGTGCCAGCACCACCCGGGGATCTGGGGCCAACGTCCTGACTTTC
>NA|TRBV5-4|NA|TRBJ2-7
CASSTVGNEQYF
TGTGCCAGCAGTACGGTCGGTAACGAGCAGTACTTC
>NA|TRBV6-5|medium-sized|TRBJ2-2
CASSYTGMELFF
TGTGCCAGCAGTTACACGGGGATGGAGCTGTTTTTT
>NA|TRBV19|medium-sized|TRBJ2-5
CASRGQGLLAGLRETQYF
TGTGCCAGCCGAGGACAGGGTCTGCTAGCGGGACTTAGGGAGACCCAGTACTTC
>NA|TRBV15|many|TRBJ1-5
CATSASGSNQPQHF
TGTGCCACCAGTGCCTCGGGGAGCAATCAGCCCCAGCATTTT
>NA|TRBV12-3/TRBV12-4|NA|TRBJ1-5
CASSFLGLGQPQHF
TGTGCCAGCAGTTTCTTGGGTTTGGGTCAGCCCCAGCATTTT
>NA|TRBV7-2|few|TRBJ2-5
CASSPTPETQYF
TGTGCCAGCAGCCCCACTCCGGAGACCCAGTACTTC
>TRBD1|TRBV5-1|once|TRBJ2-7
CASSDRGLDYEQYF
TGCGCCAGCAGCGACAGGGGGCTTGACTACGAGCAGTACTTC
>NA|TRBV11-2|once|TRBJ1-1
CASSPWEGGRSEAFF
TGTGCCAGCAGCCCCTGGGAGGGGGGCCGGAGTGAAGCTTTCTTT
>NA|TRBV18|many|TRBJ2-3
CASSRPPGRSDTQYF
TGTGCCAGCTCTCGGCCCCCGGGAAGGTCAGATACGCAGTATTTT
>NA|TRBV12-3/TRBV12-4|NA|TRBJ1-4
CASRAGAGFYEKLFF
TGTGCCAGCAGGGCGGGGGCGGGCTTTTATGAAAAACTGTTTTTT
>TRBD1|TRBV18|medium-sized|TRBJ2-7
CASTDRGGEQYF
TGTGCCAGCACGGACAGGGGTGGCGAGCAGTACTTC
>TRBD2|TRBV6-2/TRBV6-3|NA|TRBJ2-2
CASSYEAGAGGTGELFF
TGTGCCAGCAGTTATGAAGCGGGGGCGGGGGGCACCGGGGAGCTGTTTTTT
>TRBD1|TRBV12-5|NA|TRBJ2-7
CASATTGATYEQYF
TGTGCTAGTGCAACGACAGGGGCCACCTACGAGCAGTACTTC
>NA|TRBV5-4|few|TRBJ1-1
CASSFEYGSTEAFF
TGTGCCAGCAGCTTTGAATACGGTAGCACTGAAGCTTTCTTT
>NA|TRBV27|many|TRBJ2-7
CASSYHRSSYEQYF
TGTGCCAGCAGTTATCACAGGAGCTCCTACGAGCAGTACTTC
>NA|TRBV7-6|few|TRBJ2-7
CASSPLNGAKQYF
TGTGCCAGCAGCCCCCTAAACGGGGCGAAGCAGTACTTC
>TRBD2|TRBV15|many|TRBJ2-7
CATSNGLGAGASYEQYF
TGTGCCACCAGCAATGGCCTAGGAGCGGGAGCATCCTACGAGCAGTACTTC
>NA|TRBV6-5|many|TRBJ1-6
CASSYSMSAYNSPLHF
TGTGCCAGCAGTTACTCCATGAGCGCCTATAATTCACCCCTCCACTTT
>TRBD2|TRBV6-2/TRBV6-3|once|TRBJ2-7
CASSYWSGSYEQYF
TGTGCCAGCAGTTACTGGAGCGGGAGTTACGAGCAGTACTTC